This section outlines one T cell receptor (beta chain) sequence together with its context. Exclusion of a patient followed from autoimmune disease history or systemic immunosuppression. The sample originates from a study of OX40 agonist ivuxolimab in advanced cancers. Measured with immunoSEQ multiplex PCR; TCRdb has only the in-frame clones, and not every one. The repertoire holds 67,000 or so clones, with around nine tenths as singletons. The V gene's germline CDR1 is MNHEY and CDR2 SVGAGI. The V gene lost 8 bases and the J gene lost 7 bases, with 14 bases spanning the gap. This CDR3 has 12 residues.

The sequencing used CD4+ or CD8+ T cells sorted from blood, collected in a trial of the OX40 agonist ivuxolimab. The chain carries TRBV6-5 and TRBJ1-2; maybe TRBD1 (6 bases). The receptor comes from an adult with an advanced solid tumor such as melanoma, head and neck, liver or kidney cancer. The CDR3 DNA follows: TGTGCCAGCGGCCCGGGGGCAGGTGGCTACACCTTC. This translates into CASGPGAGGYTF.